This TCR beta chain was observed in a study of cytomegalovirus exposure and HLA in healthy donors. CDR1 and CDR2 (germline): SGHDN, FVKESK. This CDR3 contains 13 residues. V gave up 0 bases and J gave up 2 bases, with 4 bases separating them. PCR used 60 Vbeta primers and 13 Jbeta primers. The method was immunoSEQ multiplex PCR; TCRdb's version includes in-frame clones alone and lacks a portion of them. Of some 120,000 clones in the sample, 60% to 75% were seen once. Sequencing was done on a sample of PBMCs. This TCR was sampled from a woman aged 50 to 60 in good health and CMV-seropositive. This chain uses TRBV14 with TRBJ1-2; no definite D call. As DNA, the CDR3 is TGTGCCAGCAGCCAAGACAGGAACTATGGCTACACCTTC. It specifies CASSQDRNYGYTF.